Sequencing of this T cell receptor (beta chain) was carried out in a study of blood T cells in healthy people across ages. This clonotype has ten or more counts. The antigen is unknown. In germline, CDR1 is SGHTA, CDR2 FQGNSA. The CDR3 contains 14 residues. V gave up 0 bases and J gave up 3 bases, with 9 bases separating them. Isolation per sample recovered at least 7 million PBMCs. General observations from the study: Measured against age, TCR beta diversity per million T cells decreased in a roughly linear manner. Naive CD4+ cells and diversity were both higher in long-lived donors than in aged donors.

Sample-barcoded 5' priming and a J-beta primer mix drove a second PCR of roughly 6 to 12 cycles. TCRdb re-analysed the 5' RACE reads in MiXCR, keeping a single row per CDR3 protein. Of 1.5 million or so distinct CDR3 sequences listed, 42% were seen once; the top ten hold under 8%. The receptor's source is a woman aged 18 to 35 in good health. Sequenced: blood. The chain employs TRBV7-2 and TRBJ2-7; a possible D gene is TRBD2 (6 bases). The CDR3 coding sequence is TGTGCCAGCAGCTTAGCTACGGGACTCTACGAGCAGTACTTC. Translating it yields CASSLATGLYEQYF.